The present TCR beta chain was sequenced within a study of shared T cell receptors in the human thymus. The assay was immunoSEQ multiplex PCR, and TCRdb's table has in-frame clones only and misses some. Found here are approximately 580,000 clones, about four fifths of them singletons; the top ten hold around 0.013%. The CDR3 is 14 amino acids. CDR1 and CDR2 (germline): SGHRS, YFSETQ. V was clipped by 4 bases and J by 6 bases; unmatched bases: 6. Another study also made use of these data, one on human thymus T cells. From that second work: Corrective heart surgery yielded the resections from which the thymus tissue came.

The rearrangement links TRBV5-1 to TRBJ2-2; 7 bases map to TRBD1. The clonotype comes from a boy in the first two years of life with a congenital heart defect. The sequenced material came from thymocytes. The CDR3 nucleotides read TGCGCCAGCAGCCCACACAGGGGCGCCGGGGAGCTGTTTTTT. It codes for CASSPHRGAGELFF. Variable domain in full (rest from reference TRBV5-1 and TRBJ2-2): KAGVTQTPRYLIKTRGQQVTLSCSPISGHRSVSWYQQTPGQGLQFLFEYFSETQRNKGNFPGRFSGRQFSNSRSEMNVSTLELGDSALYLCASSPHRGAGELFFGEGSRLTVL.